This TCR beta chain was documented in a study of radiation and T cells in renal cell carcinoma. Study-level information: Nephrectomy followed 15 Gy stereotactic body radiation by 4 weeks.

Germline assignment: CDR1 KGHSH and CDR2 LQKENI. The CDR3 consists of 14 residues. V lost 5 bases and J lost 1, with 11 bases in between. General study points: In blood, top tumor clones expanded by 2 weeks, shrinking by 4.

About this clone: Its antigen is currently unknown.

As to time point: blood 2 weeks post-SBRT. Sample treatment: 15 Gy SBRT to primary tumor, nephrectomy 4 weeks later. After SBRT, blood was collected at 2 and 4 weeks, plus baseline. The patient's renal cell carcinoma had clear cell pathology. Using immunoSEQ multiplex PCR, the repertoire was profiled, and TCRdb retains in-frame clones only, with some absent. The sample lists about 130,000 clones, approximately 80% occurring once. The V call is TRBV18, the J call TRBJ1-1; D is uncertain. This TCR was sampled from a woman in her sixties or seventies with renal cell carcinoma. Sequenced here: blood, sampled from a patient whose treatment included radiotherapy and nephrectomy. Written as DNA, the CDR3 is TGTGCCAGCTCAGGGAGTTCGACGAACACTGAAGCTTTCTTT. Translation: CASSGSSTNTEAFF.